The source of this TCR beta chain is a study of identical twins. Overall study findings and caveats: An excess of low generation probability was shown by twin-shared out-of-frame alpha sequences.

Only a few counts were recorded for this clonotype. Its antigen is currently unknown. The ends were cut back, 1 base at V and 0 bases at J, with 7 bases in the middle. This CDR3 region has 16 residues. Germline loops: CDR1 PRHDT, CDR2 FYEKMQ (reference sequence). One entry per CDR3 protein results from TCRdb running MiXCR on the 5' RACE reads. The sample holds approximately 700,000 distinct CDR3 sequences; roughly 18% are singletons and the top ten take over 10%. These data are also associated with another study on T cells expressing NK-cell markers. That work states: Sorted CD3+CD56-NKG2C+, CD3+CD56+NKG2C- and CD3+CD56+NKG2C+ T cells were the source of the TCR beta repertoires. The eight sequenced donors comprised seven who were HCMV-seropositive and one who was seronegative.

Specimen: PBMCs. This receptor was obtained from a woman aged 18-29 years in good health. The V and J genes are TRBV13 and TRBJ2-6; D is unclear. In DNA, the CDR3 is TGTGCCAGCAGCTTAGTGGGGTACTCTGGGGCCAACGTCCTGACTTTC. Translation gives CASSLVGYSGANVLTF.